The 24 T cell receptor beta chains given below trace back to one sample, sequenced in a study of neurological immune-mediated disorders. TCRdb reprocessed the 5' RACE reads with MiXCR, giving one entry per CDR3 protein. This repertoire shows tens of thousands of distinct CDR3 sequences, approximately 13% found once; its top ten account for around 4.6%. Stated time point: longitudinal time-point 1 (baseline). The sequenced sample was PBMCs. The receptors come from a female donor with HTLV-1-associated myelopathy (HAM/TSP).

There are a few counts of this clonotype. The chain links TRBV6-5 to TRBJ2-3; no clear D. Per germline, CDR1 MNHEY and CDR2 SVGAGI. This CDR3 contains 17 residues. Trimming pared 4 bases from V and 1 base from J, leaving 18 bases between. The CDR3 nucleotides are TGTGCCAGCAGTTCCCTTCGTATAGCCTATGGCACAGATACGCAGTATTTT. The encoded protein is CASSSLRIAYGTDTQYF.

The chain is built from TRBV5-1 and TRBJ2-4; 14 bases agree with TRBD2. Germline V lookup: CDR1 SGHRS, CDR2 YFSETQ. The V gene end was trimmed by 0 bases and the J gene end by 5 bases; junction bases not matched to a gene: 1. The CDR3 has 16 amino acids. The CDR3 region is CASSLGLAGGQNIQYF. The CDR3 DNA sequence: TGCGCCAGCAGCTTGGGACTAGCGGGGGGGCAAAACATTCAGTACTTC. The full variable domain, its missing parts supplied by reference TRBV5-1 and TRBJ2-4, is KAGVTQTPRYLIKTRGQQVTLSCSPISGHRSVSWYQQTPGQGLQFLFEYFSETQRNKGNFPGRFSGRQFSNSRSEMNVSTLELGDSALYLCASSLGLAGGQNIQYFGAGTRLSVL.

This clonotype was found many times. The rearrangement uses TRBV5-1 and TRBJ2-1, with D maybe TRBD2 (6 bases). CDR3 length equals 14 residues. Deletions cut 4 bases from V and 4 bases from J, with 12 bases between. Germline lookup yields CDR1 SGHRS and CDR2 YFSETQ. In nucleotides, the CDR3 is TGCGCCAGCAGCCGCGGGGACCGTTACAATGAGCAGTTCTTC. It encodes CASSRGDRYNEQFF.

In this sample, this clonotype turned up many times. The chain is built from TRBV5-1 and TRBJ2-7; 7 nucleotides line up with TRBD1. V trimming: 2 bases; J trimming: 6 bases; junction bases outside the gene matches: 11. Germline assignment: CDR1 SGHRS and CDR2 YFSETQ. CDR3 length equals 15 residues. CDR3 DNA sequence: TGCGCCAGCAGCTTCTACCCGGGACAGCTTTTCGAGCAGTACTTC. Translation gives CASSFYPGQLFEQYF.

This clonotype has a count of ten or more. The V gene is TRBV6-5, the J gene TRBJ2-4; maybe TRBD2 (6 bases). This CDR3 has 15 residues. The germline V and J ends were trimmed by 10 bases and 0 bases, with 16 bases remaining between them. The germline gives CDR1 MNHEY, CDR2 SVGAGI. CDR3: CATYGSRGAKNIQYF. DNA of the CDR3: TGTGCCACCTATGGGTCGCGGGGAGCCAAAAACATTCAGTACTTC.

This clonotype was counted at least ten times. This chain uses TRBV5-1 with TRBJ2-4; D is uncertain. The CDR3 length is 15 residues. The ends were cut back, 4 bases at V and 0 bases at J, with 11 bases in the middle. Per the germline V gene, CDR1 is SGHRS and CDR2 is YFSETQ. CDR3 sequence (DNA): TGCGCCAGCAGCCCAACTGATACAGCCAAAAACATTCAGTACTTC. Translated: CASSPTDTAKNIQYF.

This clonotype was recorded at least ten times. This rearrangement joins TRBV6-5 to TRBJ2-1; a possible D gene is TRBD2 (5 bases). CDR1 and CDR2 (germline): MNHEY, SVGAGI. V shed 6 bases and J shed 5 bases, with 17 bases lying between them. The CDR3 runs to 15 residues. The CDR3 DNA sequence: TGTGCCAGCAGCCGTGGACTGTTGGTCCACAATGAGCAGTTCTTC. Encoded protein: CASSRGLLVHNEQFF.

This chain connects TRBV27 to TRBJ1-2; TRBD1 matches 7 bases. Germline CDR1 reads MNHEY; CDR2 reads SMNVEV (reference sequence). J lost 0 bases, V lost 6 bases, and 10 bases had no gene match. The CDR3 is 16 amino acids. The CDR3 region is CASRRDSRHSNYGYTF. The CDR3 DNA is TGTGCCAGCAGGCGGGACAGTCGACACTCTAACTATGGCTACACCTTC.

On this clonotype itself: Since a much larger clone is just one base distant, this may be a read error. The chain recombines TRBV7-8 with TRBJ2-5; tentatively, D is TRBD2 (7 bases). Germline-derived CDR1 and CDR2 are SGHVS and FQNEAQ. V was trimmed by 10 bases and J by 5 bases, leaving 17 bases between them. The CDR3 has 13 residues. The CDR3 reads CATREGGLETQYF. In nucleotides, the CDR3 is TGTGCCACCCGAGAGGGGGGGCTGGAGACCCAGTACTTC.

This clonotype was seen at least ten times. V usage is TRBV5-1 and J usage is TRBJ2-2; D is unclear. Germline V lookup: CDR1 SGHRS, CDR2 YFSETQ. CDR3 length equals 13 residues. V was cut by 0 bases and J by 5 bases, with 5 bases left in between. The chain's CDR3 is CASSLERTGELFF. In nucleotides, the CDR3 is TGCGCCAGCAGCTTGGAACGGACCGGGGAGCTGTTTTTT. The variable domain in full, completed from reference TRBV5-1 and TRBJ2-2, reads KAGVTQTPRYLIKTRGQQVTLSCSPISGHRSVSWYQQTPGQGLQFLFEYFSETQRNKGNFPGRFSGRQFSNSRSEMNVSTLELGDSALYLCASSLERTGELFFGEGSRLTVL.

This clonotype was counted at least ten times. The CDR3 DNA reads TGTGCCACCAGTGTCCAGGGAGGCGAGCAGTACTTC. Translation: CATSVQGGEQYF. The chain links TRBV24-1 to TRBJ2-7; perhaps TRBD2 as D (6 bases). The length of the CDR3 is 12 residues. From germline, CDR1 is KGHDR and CDR2 SFDVKD. V dropped 5 bases and J dropped 6 bases, with 10 bases sitting between them.

This clonotype was counted many times. The chain is built from TRBV7-2 and TRBJ2-7, with D unresolved. CDR1 and CDR2 from the germline V gene are SGHTA and FQGNSA. Trimming removed 3 bases from V and 4 bases from J, with 7 bases in between. This CDR3 contains 12 residues. CDR3 in amino acids: CASSLNPYEQYF. The DNA of the CDR3 is TGTGCCAGCAGCTTGAACCCATACGAGCAGTACTTC.

The table lists this clonotype with many counts. The chain has TRBV10-2 and TRBJ2-3; perhaps TRBD1 as D (7 bases). Trimming removed 10 bases at V and 6 bases at J, with 20 bases between. The CDR3 totals 14 residues. CDR1 WSHSY and CDR2 SAAADI come from the germline V gene. The CDR3 sequence: CATCGGGGVDTQYF. The CDR3 DNA reads TGCGCCACTTGTGGAGGGGGCGGGGTTGATACGCAGTATTTT.

J is TRBJ2-3 and V is TRBV18, with 8 bases identical to TRBD2. CDR1 and CDR2 from the germline V gene are KGHSH and LQKENI. CDR3 length: 16 amino acids. Trimming cost V 2 bases and J 6 bases; bases outside gene matches: 10. The CDR3 loop is CASSPGKRGGRDTQYF. CDR3 nucleotide sequence: TGTGCCAGCTCACCAGGGAAACGGGGGGGCCGTGATACGCAGTATTTT. The whole variable domain, remainder taken from reference TRBV18 and TRBJ2-3, is NAGVMQNPRHLVRRRGQEARLRCSPMKGHSHVYWYRQLPEEGLKFMVYLQKENIIDESGMPKERFSAEFPKEGPSILRIQQVVRGDSAAYFCASSPGKRGGRDTQYFGPGTRLTVL.

This clonotype came up many times. This chain links TRBV2 with TRBJ1-2, with unresolved D. This CDR3 is built from 14 residues. CDR1 and CDR2 from the germline V gene are SNHLY and FYNNEI. V was shortened by 2 bases and J by 4 bases, with 11 bases between the two germline ends. The CDR3 here is CASSELASPYGYTF. In DNA form, the CDR3 reads TGTGCCAGCAGTGAATTGGCCAGCCCCTATGGCTACACCTTC.

Points on this clonotype: It is likely a read error, because the conserved phenylalanine at the end of the CDR3 is missing. V usage is TRBV7-2 and J usage is TRBJ2-7, with 7 bases aligning to TRBD1. The CDR3 consists of 15 residues. Germline lookup yields CDR1 SGHTA and CDR2 FQGNSA. J was trimmed by 5 bases and V by 2 bases; bases with no gene match: 9. This CDR3 reads CASSLQRGGYHEQYL. In nucleotides, the CDR3 is TGTGCCAGCAGCTTACAGCGAGGGGGCTATCACGAGCAGTACCTC.

The table lists this clonotype with many counts. The chain joins TRBV5-1 to TRBJ2-4; 8 positions match TRBD2. CDR1 and CDR2 (germline): SGHRS, YFSETQ. The length of the CDR3 is 13 residues. V dropped 2 bases and J dropped 8; count of bases not matched to a gene: 3. The CDR3 bases are TGCGCCAGCAGCTTAAGGCGGGGGGACATTCAGTACTTC. Amino acid sequence: CASSLRRGDIQYF. The full variable domain, completed using reference TRBV5-1 and TRBJ2-4, is KAGVTQTPRYLIKTRGQQVTLSCSPISGHRSVSWYQQTPGQGLQFLFEYFSETQRNKGNFPGRFSGRQFSNSRSEMNVSTLELGDSALYLCASSLRRGDIQYFGAGTRLSVL.

At least ten counts were recorded for this clonotype. The chain couples TRBV5-1 to TRBJ1-3; no definite D call. The ends were cut back, 0 bases at V and 7 bases at J, with 11 bases in the middle. The CDR3 consists of 14 residues. The V gene's germline CDR1 is SGHRS and CDR2 YFSETQ. The CDR3 region is CASSLDPASNTIYF. CDR3 nucleotide sequence: TGCGCCAGCAGCTTGGACCCAGCTTCGAACACCATATATTTT.

This clonotype was observed at least ten times. The rearrangement joins TRBV7-2 to TRBJ2-7; 7 bases match TRBD1. The CDR3 has 15 residues. The germline CDR1 and CDR2 sequences are SGHTA and FQGNSA. V lost 2 bases and J lost 2; bases outside the gene matches: 6. CDR3 bases: TGTGCCAGCAGCTTAAGGACAGGTACTACCTACGAGCAGTACTTC. This gives the protein CASSLRTGTTYEQYF.

There are a few counts of this clonotype. The rearrangement links TRBV7-2 to TRBJ2-4; D possibly corresponds to TRBD2 (6 bases). The CDR3 covers 16 residues. The germline V gene has CDR1 SGHTA and CDR2 FQGNSA. Trimming shortened V by 1 base and J by 5 bases, and 15 bases separated the two germline ends. The CDR3 loop reads CASSLVARLGENIQYF. DNA for the CDR3: TGTGCCAGCAGCTTAGTAGCGAGACTAGGGGAAAACATTCAGTACTTC.

This clonotype was observed many times. The chain combines TRBV20-1 with TRBJ2-3, with 8 positions matching TRBD2. CDR3 length equals 14 residues. From germline, CDR1 is DFQATT and CDR2 SNEGSKA (reference sequence). Unmatched junction bases numbered 4, after V lost 5 bases and J lost 0 bases. CDR3 in amino acids: CSAVSGGSTDTQYF. In DNA, the CDR3 is TGCAGTGCTGTTTCGGGGGGGAGCACAGATACGCAGTATTTT.

This clonotype appeared once. The V gene is TRBV4-3, the J gene TRBJ2-7, with 11 bases identical to TRBD1. CDR1 and CDR2 (germline): LGHNA, YSLEER. Germline trimming cut 5 bases from V and 5 bases from J; bases unmatched to any gene: 11. This CDR3 contains 16 residues. The CDR3 DNA follows: TGCGCCAGCAGCAATACGCCGGGACAGGGGGTCGACGAGCAGTACTTC. This encodes CASSNTPGQGVDEQYF.

The chain has TRBV11-2 and TRBJ2-1; 7 bases are a match to TRBD1. CDR3 length: 16 amino acids. J gave up 2 bases and V 2 bases, and 6 bases lay outside the gene matches. Germline V lookup: CDR1 SGHAT, CDR2 FQNNGV. CDR3 in amino acids: CASSLLTGKTYNEQFF. The CDR3 nucleotides read TGTGCCAGCAGCTTACTGACAGGGAAGACCTACAATGAGCAGTTCTTC.

This clonotype was observed a handful of times. The chain is built from TRBV12-3 or TRBV12-4 and TRBJ2-2, with TRBD2 matching over 9 bases. With 5 bases clipped from V and 4 bases from J, the junction kept 5 bases outside the gene matches. The CDR3 is 15 residues long. The CDR3 protein is CASSPGLAFTGELFF. The DNA of the CDR3 is TGTGCCAGCAGTCCGGGACTAGCTTTCACCGGGGAGCTGTTTTTT.